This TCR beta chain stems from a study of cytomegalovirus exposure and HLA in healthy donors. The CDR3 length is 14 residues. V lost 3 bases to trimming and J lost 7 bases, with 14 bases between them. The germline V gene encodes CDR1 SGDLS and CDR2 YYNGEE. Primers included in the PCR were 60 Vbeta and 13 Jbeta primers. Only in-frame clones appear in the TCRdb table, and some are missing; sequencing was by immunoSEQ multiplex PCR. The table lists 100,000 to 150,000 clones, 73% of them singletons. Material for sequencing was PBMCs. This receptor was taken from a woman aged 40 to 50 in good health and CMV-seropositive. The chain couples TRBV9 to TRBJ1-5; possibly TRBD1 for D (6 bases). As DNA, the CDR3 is TGTGCCAGCAGCGACGGGACAATGGGCCAGCCCCAGCATTTT. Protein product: CASSDGTMGQPQHF.